One TCR beta chain is described in this entry. The source of the sample is a study of blood T cell repertoires in COVID-19. At the level of the study: Donors of Cohort 3 who recovered were those that had two negative PCRs, clearance, or symptom resolution. In each case, the material was cDNA or gDNA derived from T cells, B-cell-depleted T cells, or PBMCs. Italy, Spain and the United States were the sources of the convalescent and acute COVID-19 samples.

In the original workflow: For nucleated cells, counts were estimated from reference gene primer amplification. Data came from immunoSEQ multiplex PCR; TCRdb stores just in-frame clones and leaves some out. That table is the source of V, J and clone size, and D and trimming were worked out from the DNA. The data contain hundreds of thousands of clones, 88% of them singletons. V shed 5 bases and J shed 5 bases, with 13 bases lying between them. Germline CDR1 and CDR2: MDHEN and SYDVKM. The CDR3 consists of 13 residues. The TCR was taken from a woman aged 60-75 years in a cohort exposed to, infected with or recovered from COVID-19 (not recorded which). Sequences were obtained from PBMCs or T cells enriched from blood (not recorded which). The chain carries TRBV28 and TRBJ2-7; possible D gene TRBD2, 6 bases. Here the CDR3 DNA reads TGTGCCAGCAGTCAAGGGCGCGGGGACGAGCAGTACTTC. This gives the protein CASSQGRGDEQYF.